The rows below give T cell receptor beta chains drawn from one sample of a study of identical twins. TCRdb re-derived calls from the 5' RACE reads in MiXCR, one entry per CDR3 protein. Of hundreds of thousands of distinct CDR3 sequences listed, 15% to 20% are singletons. These data were likewise used in another study, on T cells expressing NK-cell markers.

The material sequenced was PBMCs. These receptors originate from a woman between 18 and 30 years old in good health. The CDR3 runs from the conserved cysteine through the conserved F or W. The D gene is left open where the match is weak. Part of the rows lack a size; the others show once, few, many or a class for expanded clones.

TRBJ2-1 15 few TRBD2 TRBV7-2 CASSPDSGRYNEQFF TGTGCCAGCAGCCCGGACAGCGGGAGATACAATGAGCAGTTCTTC
TRBJ1-5 13 . . TRBV15 CATSREINQPQHF TGTGCCACCAGCAGAGAGATCAATCAGCCCCAGCATTTT
TRBJ2-5 14 . TRBD2 TRBV12-3/TRBV12-4 CASSFWEGGETQYF TGTGCCAGCAGTTTCTGGGAGGGTGGAGAGACCCAGTACTTC
TRBJ2-3 13 few . TRBV29-1 CSVGVRRADTQYF TGCAGCGTTGGGGTGCGGAGGGCAGATACGCAGTATTTT
TRBJ2-1 14 . . TRBV5-1 CASSRDWAFNEQFF TGCGCCAGCAGCCGTGACTGGGCCTTCAATGAGCAGTTCTTC
TRBJ2-1 16 few TRBD2 TRBV5-1 CASSFTSVGGYNEQFF TGCGCCAGCAGCTTTACTAGCGTTGGGGGCTACAATGAGCAGTTCTTC
TRBJ2-2 15 . . TRBV12-3/TRBV12-4 CASSFGDLPTGELFF TGTGCCAGCAGTTTCGGGGACTTACCGACCGGGGAGCTGTTTTTT
TRBJ2-3 15 . . TRBV5-1 CASTTIGASTDTQYF TGCGCCAGCACAACCATCGGGGCTAGCACAGATACGCAGTATTTT
TRBJ2-3 14 . . TRBV7-9 CASSRRQPPDTQYF TGTGCCAGCAGCCGTAGACAGCCCCCAGATACGCAGTATTTT
TRBJ2-7 17 . TRBD2 TRBV29-1 CSVGNRAGGFPSYEQYF TGCAGCGTGGGAAATAGGGCGGGAGGTTTCCCATCCTACGAGCAGTACTTC
TRBJ2-7 14 . TRBD2 TRBV3-1 CASSQQLAGREQYF TGTGCCAGCAGCCAACAACTAGCGGGGAGGGAGCAGTACTTC
TRBJ2-3 14 . . TRBV28 CASRLAPQVDTQYF TGTGCCAGCAGGCTAGCCCCTCAGGTAGATACGCAGTATTTT
TRBJ1-2 13 . TRBD1 TRBV6-5 CASSYFGQGGYTF TGTGCCAGCAGTTACTTCGGACAGGGTGGCTACACCTTC
TRBJ2-1 9 . . TRBV29-1 CSVGFEQFF TGCAGCGTTGGCTTTGAGCAGTTCTTC
TRBJ1-1 12 . . TRBV20-1 CSATLGATEAFF TGCAGTGCTACCCTGGGGGCCACTGAAGCTTTCTTT
TRBJ2-7 15 . . TRBV5-1 CASSLVVVYSYEQYF TGCGCCAGCAGCTTGGTAGTTGTGTACTCCTACGAGCAGTACTTC
TRBJ2-3 16 few TRBD2 TRBV20-1 CSARELAGGTTDTQYF TGCAGTGCTAGAGAGTTAGCGGGGGGAACCACAGATACGCAGTATTTT
TRBJ2-1 15 few TRBD1 TRBV4-3 CASSDPGQGINEQFF TGCGCCAGCAGCGATCCGGGACAGGGGATCAATGAGCAGTTCTTC
TRBJ2-1 16 many . TRBV11-3 CASSLAAGTPYNEQFF TGTGCCAGCAGCTTAGCGGCCGGGACGCCCTACAATGAGCAGTTCTTC
TRBJ1-4 15 few . TRBV5-4 CASSFRAGANEKLFF TGTGCCAGCAGCTTTCGAGCAGGGGCGAATGAAAAACTGTTTTTT